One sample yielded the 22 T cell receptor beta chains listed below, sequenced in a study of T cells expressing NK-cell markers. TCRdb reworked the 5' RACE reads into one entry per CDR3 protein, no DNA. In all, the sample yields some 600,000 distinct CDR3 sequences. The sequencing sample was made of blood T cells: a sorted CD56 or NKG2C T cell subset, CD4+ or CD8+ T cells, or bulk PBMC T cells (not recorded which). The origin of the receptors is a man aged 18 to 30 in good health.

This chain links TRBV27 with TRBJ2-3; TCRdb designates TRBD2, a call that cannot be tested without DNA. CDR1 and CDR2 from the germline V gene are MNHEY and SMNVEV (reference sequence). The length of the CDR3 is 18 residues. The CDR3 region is CASSPNLGASGGTDTQYF.

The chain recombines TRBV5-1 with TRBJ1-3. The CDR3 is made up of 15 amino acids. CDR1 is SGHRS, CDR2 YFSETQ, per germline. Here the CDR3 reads CASRLSGSGGNTIYF.

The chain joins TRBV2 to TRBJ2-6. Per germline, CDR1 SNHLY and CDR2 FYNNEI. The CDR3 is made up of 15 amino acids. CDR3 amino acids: CASTPEGYGANVLTF.

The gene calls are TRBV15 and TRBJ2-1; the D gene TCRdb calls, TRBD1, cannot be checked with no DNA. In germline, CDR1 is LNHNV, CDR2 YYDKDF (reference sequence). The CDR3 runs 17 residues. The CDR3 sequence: CATSSGQGQRSRSEQFF. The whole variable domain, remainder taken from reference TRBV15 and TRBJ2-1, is DAMVIQNPRYQVTQFGKPVTLSCSQTLNHNVMYWYQQKSSQAPKLLFHYYDKDFNNEADTPDNFQSRRPNTSFCFLDIRSPGLGDTAMYLCATSSGQGQRSRSEQFFGPGTRLTVL.

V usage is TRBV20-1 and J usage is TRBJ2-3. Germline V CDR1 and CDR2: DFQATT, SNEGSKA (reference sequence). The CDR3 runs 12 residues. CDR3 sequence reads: CSARHFADTQYF.

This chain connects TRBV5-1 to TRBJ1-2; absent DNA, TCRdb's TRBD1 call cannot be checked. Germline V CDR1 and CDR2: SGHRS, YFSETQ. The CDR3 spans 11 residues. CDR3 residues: CASKDSYGYTF.

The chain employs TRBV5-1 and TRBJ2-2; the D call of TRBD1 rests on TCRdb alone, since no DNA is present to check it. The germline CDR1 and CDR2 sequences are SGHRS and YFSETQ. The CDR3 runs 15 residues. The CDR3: CASSSDRPLAGELFF. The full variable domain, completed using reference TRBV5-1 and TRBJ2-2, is KAGVTQTPRYLIKTRGQQVTLSCSPISGHRSVSWYQQTPGQGLQFLFEYFSETQRNKGNFPGRFSGRQFSNSRSEMNVSTLELGDSALYLCASSSDRPLAGELFFGEGSRLTVL.

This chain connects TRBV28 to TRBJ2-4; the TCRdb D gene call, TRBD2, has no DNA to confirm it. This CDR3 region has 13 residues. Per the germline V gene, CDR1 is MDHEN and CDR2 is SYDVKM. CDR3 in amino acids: CASSSAEDDIQYF.

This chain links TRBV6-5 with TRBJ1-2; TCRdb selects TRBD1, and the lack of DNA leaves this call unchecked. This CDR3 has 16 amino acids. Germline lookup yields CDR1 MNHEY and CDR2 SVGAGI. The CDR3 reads CASSYLTGGNVYGYTF.

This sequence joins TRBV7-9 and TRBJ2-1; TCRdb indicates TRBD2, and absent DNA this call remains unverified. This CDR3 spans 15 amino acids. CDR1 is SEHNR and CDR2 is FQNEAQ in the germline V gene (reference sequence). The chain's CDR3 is CASIPIGRGDNEQFF.

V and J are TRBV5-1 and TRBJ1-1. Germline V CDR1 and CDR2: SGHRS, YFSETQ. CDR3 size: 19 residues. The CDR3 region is CASSLEFLGGMPMNTEAFF.

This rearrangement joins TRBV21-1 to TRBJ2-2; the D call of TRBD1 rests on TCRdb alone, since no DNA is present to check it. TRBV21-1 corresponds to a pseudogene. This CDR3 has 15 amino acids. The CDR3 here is CASSKGTANTGELFF.

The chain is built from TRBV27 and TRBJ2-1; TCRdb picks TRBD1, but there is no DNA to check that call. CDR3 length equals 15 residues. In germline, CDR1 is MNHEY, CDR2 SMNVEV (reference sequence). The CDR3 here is CASSPLGGKYNEQFF.

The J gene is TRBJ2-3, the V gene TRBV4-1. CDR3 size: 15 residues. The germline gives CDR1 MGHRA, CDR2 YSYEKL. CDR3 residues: CASSQGSGSTDTQYF.

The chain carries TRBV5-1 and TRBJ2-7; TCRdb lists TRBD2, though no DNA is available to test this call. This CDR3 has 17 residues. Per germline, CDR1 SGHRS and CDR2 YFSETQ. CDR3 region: CASSARTSGTLSYEQYF.

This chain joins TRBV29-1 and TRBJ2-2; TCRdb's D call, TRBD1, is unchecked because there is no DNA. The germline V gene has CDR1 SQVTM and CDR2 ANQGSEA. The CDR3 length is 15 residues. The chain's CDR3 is CSVEPSGASTGELFF.

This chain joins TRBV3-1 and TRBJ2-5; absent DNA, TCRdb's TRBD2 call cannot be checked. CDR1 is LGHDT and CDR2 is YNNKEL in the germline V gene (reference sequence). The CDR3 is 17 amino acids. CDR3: CASSQERLAGGPETQYF.

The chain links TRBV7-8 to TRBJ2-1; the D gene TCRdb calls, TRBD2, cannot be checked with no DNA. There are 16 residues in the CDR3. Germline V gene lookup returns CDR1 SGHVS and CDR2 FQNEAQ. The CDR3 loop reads CASSFGAGFTYNEQFF. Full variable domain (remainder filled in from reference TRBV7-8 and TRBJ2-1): GAGVSQSPRYKVAKRGQDVALRCDPISGHVSLFWYQQALGQGPEFLTYFQNEAQLDKSGLPSDRFFAERPEGSVSTLKIQRTQQEDSAVYLCASSFGAGFTYNEQFFGPGTRLTVL.

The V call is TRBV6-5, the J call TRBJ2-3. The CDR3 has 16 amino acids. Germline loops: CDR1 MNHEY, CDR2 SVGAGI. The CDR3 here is CASSYLGNPNSDTQYF.

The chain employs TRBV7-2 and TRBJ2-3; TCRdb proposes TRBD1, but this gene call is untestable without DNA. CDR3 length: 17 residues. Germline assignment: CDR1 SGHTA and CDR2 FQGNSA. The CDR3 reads CASSLVGRALFPDTQYF.

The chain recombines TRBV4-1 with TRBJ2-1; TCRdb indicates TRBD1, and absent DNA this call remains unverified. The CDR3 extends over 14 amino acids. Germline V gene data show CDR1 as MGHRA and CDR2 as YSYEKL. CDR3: CASSPRTVMDEQFF.

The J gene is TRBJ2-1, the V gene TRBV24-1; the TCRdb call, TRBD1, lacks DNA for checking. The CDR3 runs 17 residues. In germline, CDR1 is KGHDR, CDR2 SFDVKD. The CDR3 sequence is CATSDSPGPGGLDEQFF.